A single sample is the source of the 10 T cell receptor beta chains below, sequenced in a study of blood T cell repertoires in COVID-19. Here immunoSEQ multiplex PCR was the method, and the copy in TCRdb shows in-frame clones only, minus some. The data contain roughly 150,000 clones, approximately 82% of them singletons. The sequencing input was peripheral blood. The receptor set was obtained from a woman in her forties or fifties with acute or convalescent COVID-19.

Concerning this clone itself: Other nucleotide sequences from this sample produce the same CDR3. This chain joins TRBV20-1 and TRBJ2-3; a possible D gene is TRBD2 (6 bases). Germline V gene lookup returns CDR1 DFQATT and CDR2 SNEGSKA (reference sequence). Trimming took off 6 bases at V and 6 bases at J, with 10 bases between the two ends. The CDR3 runs to 11 residues. CDR3 bases: TGCAGTGCCCCTGGGGGGGATACGCAGTATTTT. This sequence encodes CSAPGGDTQYF.

This rearrangement joins TRBV14 to TRBJ2-7, with TRBD1 identical over 10 bases. V lost 3 bases, J lost 3 bases, and 5 bases stayed unmatched. CDR3 length: 15 residues. Germline assignment: CDR1 SGHDN and CDR2 FVKESK. CDR3 coding DNA: TGTGCCAGCAGCCAGGGACAGGGGTTTTTCTACGAGCAGTACTTC. Translating it yields CASSQGQGFFYEQYF.

The genes are TRBV7-2 and TRBJ2-7; 8 nucleotides agree with TRBD2. The CDR3 loop spans 17 amino acids. Germline trimming cut 1 base from V and 6 bases from J; bases unmatched to any gene: 14. CDR1 and CDR2 (germline): SGHTA, FQGNSA. The DNA of the CDR3 is TGTGCCAGCAGCTTAGTCGGGGGGGCCCCCCCCCAACGCGAGCAGTACTTC. Its protein is CASSLVGGAPPQREQYF.

A few counts support this clone. At one end, the junction sequence differs from germline, possibly due to a read error. The V and J genes are TRBV20-1 and TRBJ2-7; 8 bases match TRBD2. The CDR3 consists of 10 residues. Germline V lookup: CDR1 DFQATT, CDR2 SNEGSKA (reference sequence). CDR3 sequence: CSARLAGQQF. The DNA of the CDR3 is TGCAGTGCTAGATTAGCGGGACAACAGTTC.

The V call is TRBV6-2 or TRBV6-3, the J call TRBJ2-7; 11 nucleotides agree with TRBD2. The CDR3 runs 16 residues. Germline assignment: CDR1 MNHEY and CDR2 SVGEGT. Unmatched junction bases numbered 8, after V lost 2 bases and J lost 5 bases. CDR3 amino acids: CASSYHMTSGTHEQYF. The DNA for the CDR3 is TGTGCCAGCAGTTACCATATGACTAGCGGGACCCACGAGCAGTACTTC.

V and J are TRBV2 and TRBJ2-6; TRBD2 agrees at 12 bases. Germline V lookup: CDR1 SNHLY, CDR2 FYNNEI. V lost 8 bases and J lost 0; bases outside the gene matches: 5. The CDR3 length is 17 residues. This CDR3 is CASGRTSGNSGANVLTF. CDR3 in DNA: TGTGCCAGCGGAAGGACTAGCGGGAACTCTGGGGCCAACGTCCTGACTTTC.

The gene calls are TRBV5-1 and TRBJ2-5, with D possibly matching TRBD2 (5 bases). Trimming stripped 5 bases from V and 5 bases from J, with 10 bases between. The CDR3 contains 12 residues. Germline V gives CDR1 SGHRS, CDR2 YFSETQ. The CDR3 is CASRSSQETQYF. The DNA for the CDR3 is TGCGCCAGCAGGTCTAGCCAGGAGACCCAGTACTTC.

V gene TRBV7-2 combines with J gene TRBJ1-1; a possible D gene is TRBD1 (5 bases). The germline V gene encodes CDR1 SGHTA and CDR2 FQGNSA. This CDR3 has 15 residues. Trimming stripped 2 bases from V and 1 base from J, with 11 bases between. The CDR3 bases are TGTGCCAGCAGCTTATTATGGACACCGAACACTGAAGCTTTCTTT. The encoded protein is CASSLLWTPNTEAFF.

This sequence joins TRBV7-2 and TRBJ2-5; TRBD2 matches 9 bases. CDR1 is SGHTA, CDR2 FQGNSA, per germline. The CDR3 has 14 residues. J was trimmed by 6 bases and V by 4 bases; bases with no gene match: 6. The chain's CDR3 is CASSSSRGGQTQYF. In nucleotides, the CDR3 is TGTGCCAGCAGCTCTTCGCGGGGGGGCCAGACCCAGTACTTC.

The genes are TRBV20-1 and TRBJ1-1; D is ambiguous. The CDR3 loop spans 11 amino acids. The V end was cut by 6 bases, the J end by 5 bases, with 10 bases between. Germline V lookup: CDR1 DFQATT, CDR2 SNEGSKA (reference sequence). The CDR3, as DNA: TGCAGTGCCCGGCGGCCGACTGAAGCTTTCTTT. Amino acid sequence: CSARRPTEAFF.